The source of this T cell receptor beta chain is a study of graft-versus-host responses after intestinal transplantation. Across the whole study: Among the recipients, all got anti-thymocyte globulin induction and then tacrolimus and steroids for about 3 years. General study findings and limits: Patients who carried graft-donor T cell macrochimerism also had high graft-versus-host to host-versus-graft clonal ratios in their allografts. GvH clones were identified in recipient marrow, with some first appearing in ileum or blood. Among circulating GvH clones, peak levels were associated with early post-transplant declines in HvG clones.

Profiled with immunoSEQ multiplex PCR; TCRdb holds only in-frame clones, not every one. The sample records 12,000 to 15,000 clones, about 28% being singletons. Germline CDR1 WSHSY, CDR2 SAAADI. This CDR3 contains 14 residues. The ends lost 6 bases at V and 2 bases at J; junction bases unmatched: 4. The chain has TRBV10-2 and TRBJ2-7; 10 bases line up with TRBD2. This sequence was found in a human patient who received an intestinal transplant. Sample: alloreactive CD4+ T cells from a mixed lymphocyte reaction culture, taken before intestinal transplant. The sample's subset: CFSE-low proliferating T cells sorted from approximately 6-day pre-transplant mixed lymphocyte reaction (GvH or HvG direction). DNA for the CDR3: TGCGCCAGCAGCCGGACTAGCGGTCCCTACGAGCAGTACTTC. It yields the protein CASSRTSGPYEQYF.